The 25 T cell receptor beta chains given below trace back to one sample, sequenced in a study of Graves' ophthalmopathy and Graves' hyperthyroidism. Beta-chain TCR CDR3 regions were amplified from RNA transcripts. HTBI primers primed a first-round RT-PCR, and a second-round multiplex PCR followed. In TCRdb, the multiplex PCR reads were re-called with MiXCR into one record per CDR3 protein. This sample has nearly 400,000 distinct CDR3 sequences, with around 18% found just once. Sequencing was carried out using peripheral blood. Receptors were obtained from a woman under 30 with Graves' ophthalmopathy.

This clonotype has at least ten counts. This chain links TRBV3-1 with TRBJ2-2; the match to TRBD2 covers 8 bases. The CDR3 length is 17 residues. The ends lost 8 bases at V and 3 bases at J; junction bases unmatched: 14. Germline values: CDR1 LGHDT, CDR2 YNNKEL (reference sequence). The CDR3 sequence is CASSFFSGGQDTGELFF. CDR3 DNA: TGTGCCAGCTCCTTTTTCTCGGGAGGGCAAGACACCGGGGAGCTGTTTTTT.

The rearrangement joins TRBV30 to TRBJ1-1; no clear D gene. V lost 5 bases to trimming and J lost 5 bases, with 9 bases between them. This CDR3 spans 11 amino acids. Germline assignment: CDR1 GTSNPN and CDR2 SVGIG (reference sequence). The CDR3: CAWQRRTEAFF. The CDR3 DNA reads as TGTGCCTGGCAACGACGGACTGAAGCTTTCTTT.

This clonotype came up many times. The V call is TRBV6-1, the J call TRBJ2-4; TRBD1 aligns across 10 bases. V lost 2 bases, J lost 3 bases, and 1 base stayed unmatched. Germline V gene sequence: CDR1 MNHNS, CDR2 SASEGT. The CDR3 consists of 15 residues. CDR3 residues: CASSEWDRGKNIQYF. For the CDR3, the DNA is TGTGCCAGCAGTGAATGGGACAGGGGCAAAAACATTCAGTACTTC.

This clonotype has a count of ten or more. The genes are TRBV11-2 and TRBJ2-7; 13 bases align to TRBD2. The CDR3 spans 18 residues. Unmatched junction bases numbered 11, after V lost 5 bases and J lost 1 base. The germline V gene has CDR1 SGHAT and CDR2 FQNNGV. For the CDR3, the DNA is TGTGCCAGCAGCGCACTAGCGGGAGGGCCGGAGAGGTCCTACGAGCAGTACTTC. Amino acids: CASSALAGGPERSYEQYF.

This clonotype occurred many times. The V gene is TRBV6-2 or TRBV6-3, the J gene TRBJ2-5; D might be TRBD1 (6 bases). Germline CDR1 is MNHEY and CDR2 is SVGEGT. The ends were cut back, 8 bases at V and 5 bases at J, with 9 bases in the middle. CDR3 length: 11 amino acids. CDR3 sequence (DNA): TGTGCCAGCCAAAGGGGGGAGACCCAGTACTTC. It yields the protein CASQRGETQYF.

This clonotype was observed at least ten times. This chain links TRBV10-2 with TRBJ1-2, with D maybe TRBD1 (5 bases). This CDR3 has 18 residues. The ends were cut back, 9 bases at V and 6 bases at J, with 32 bases in the middle. Germline values: CDR1 WSHSY, CDR2 SAAADI. CDR3 region: CARLIMGQGRVARDGYTF. DNA of the CDR3: TGCGCCAGGTTGATAATGGGCCAGGGACGCGTAGCAAGGGATGGCTACACCTTC.

This clonotype was counted a few times. CDR3 in DNA: TGTGCCAGCAGCCAAAGGGACAGGGGGCCTGAGCTGTTTTTT. This gives the protein CASSQRDRGPELFF. The chain links TRBV14 to TRBJ2-2; 12 bases align to TRBD1. CDR3 length equals 14 residues. V lost 2 bases, J lost 11 bases, and 3 bases stayed unmatched. CDR1 SGHDN and CDR2 FVKESK come from the germline V gene.

This clonotype was counted many times. The genes are TRBV27 and TRBJ1-5; 7 bases are a match to TRBD1. With 3 bases clipped from V and 5 bases from J, the junction kept 7 bases outside the gene matches. The length of the CDR3 is 15 residues. Germline V gene data show CDR1 as MNHEY and CDR2 as SMNVEV (reference sequence). The CDR3 DNA is TGTGCCAGCAGTTTTCGGCCAGGGGGGGATCAGCCCCAGCATTTT. The encoded protein is CASSFRPGGDQPQHF.

This clonotype was picked up many times. The chain links TRBV28 to TRBJ2-4; 8 bases are shared with TRBD1. CDR3 length: 17 residues. Germline CDR1 and CDR2: MDHEN and SYDVKM. Trimming cost V 0 bases and J 3 bases; bases outside gene matches: 7. CDR3 coding DNA: TGTGCCAGCAGTTTATGGGGTCAGGGGGCCGTCAAAAACATTCAGTACTTC. This encodes CASSLWGQGAVKNIQYF. The full variable domain, its missing parts supplied by reference TRBV28 and TRBJ2-4, is DVKVTQSSRYLVKRTGEKVFLECVQDMDHENMFWYRQDPGLGLRLIYFSYDVKMKEKGDIPEGYSVSREKKERFSLILESASTNQTSMYLCASSLWGQGAVKNIQYFGAGTRLSVL.

V usage is TRBV29-1 and J usage is TRBJ2-5; D gene unclear. The CDR3 is 12 residues long. The V gene lost 0 bases and the J gene lost 4 bases, with 6 bases spanning the gap. Germline CDR1 SQVTM, CDR2 ANQGSEA. The CDR3 DNA follows: TGCAGCGTTGAAGAGGGAACAGAGACCCAGTACTTC. It yields the protein CSVEEGTETQYF.

This clonotype was seen repeatedly, ten times or more. The chain has TRBV7-2 and TRBJ2-7, with D uncertain. V lost 0 bases, J lost 2 bases, and 23 bases lay in between. The CDR3 has 19 residues. The germline V gene encodes CDR1 SGHTA and CDR2 FQGNSA. DNA for the CDR3: TGTGCCAGCAGCTTAGCGAATCTCTCCCCGTCGGTGACACCCTACGAGCAGTACTTC. As protein: CASSLANLSPSVTPYEQYF. The full variable domain, in which reference TRBV7-2 and TRBJ2-7 provide the parts outside the CDR3, is GAGVSQSPSNKVTEKGKDVELRCDPISGHTALYWYRQSLGQGLEFLIYFQGNSAPDKSGLPSDRFSAERTGGSVSTLTIQRTQQEDSAVYLCASSLANLSPSVTPYEQYFGPGTRLTVT.

This clonotype was detected many times. This chain links TRBV30 with TRBJ1-3; 8 positions agree with TRBD1. The J segment lost 2 bases and the V segment lost 5 bases, leaving 8 bases of the junction unmatched. This CDR3 spans 15 amino acids. Germline-derived CDR1 and CDR2 are GTSNPN and SVGIG (reference sequence). CDR3 nucleotide sequence: TGTGCCTGGGGGCCAACCAGGGGGCCTGGAAACACCATATATTTT. Translating it yields CAWGPTRGPGNTIYF.

Ten or more counts support this clonotype. The chain has TRBV9 and TRBJ1-1, with TRBD1 matching over 10 bases. V was pared by 0 bases and J by 10 bases, with 6 bases of the junction left unmatched. CDR1 is SGDLS, CDR2 YYNGEE, per germline. This CDR3 is built from 14 residues. The CDR3 DNA reads TGTGCCAGCAGCGTAGGACAGGGGGCCTCGGGAGCTTTCTTT. Translation gives CASSVGQGASGAFF. Looking up the rest from reference TRBV9 and TRBJ1-1 gives the full variable domain: DSGVTQTPKHLITATGQRVTLRCSPRSGDLSVYWYQQSLDQGLQFLIQYYNGEERAKGNILERFSAQQFPDLHSELNLSSLELGDSALYFCASSVGQGASGAFFGQGTRLTVV.

This clonotype has at least ten counts. The CDR3 is CASSLLYQPQHF. CDR3 DNA: TGTGCCAGCAGCCTTTTGTATCAGCCCCAGCATTTT. This sequence joins TRBV28 and TRBJ1-5; D gene unclear. Germline V gene data show CDR1 as MDHEN and CDR2 as SYDVKM. V was trimmed by 6 bases and J by 5 bases, leaving 8 bases between them. This CDR3 has 12 residues.

This clonotype appeared many times. This rearrangement joins TRBV7-9 to TRBJ2-7; TRBD2 matches at 12 bases. CDR1 and CDR2 (germline): SEHNR, FQNEAQ (reference sequence). V trimming: 5 bases; J trimming: 5 bases; junction bases outside the gene matches: 13. The CDR3 sequence is 17 residues long. The CDR3 nucleotides are TGTGCCAGCAGCAAAGTAGGGACTAGCGGGTTTGGGCACGAGCAGTACTTC. Translated, it gives CASSKVGTSGFGHEQYF. Drawing the rest from reference TRBV7-9 and TRBJ2-7, the complete variable domain is DTGVSQNPRHKITKRGQNVTFRCDPISEHNRLYWYRQTLGQGPEFLTYFQNEAQLEKSRLLSDRFSAERPKGSFSTLEIQRTEQGDSAMYLCASSKVGTSGFGHEQYFGPGTRLTVT.

This clonotype was found a few times. This sequence joins TRBV19 and TRBJ2-2, with D possibly matching TRBD2 (5 bases). Trimming took off 4 bases at V and 5 bases at J, with 11 bases between the two ends. The germline CDR1 and CDR2 sequences are LNHDA and SQIVND (reference sequence). CDR3 length: 14 residues. The CDR3 here is CASSRKTGTGELFF. In DNA, the CDR3 is TGTGCCAGTAGTAGGAAGACGGGGACCGGGGAGCTGTTTTTT.

This chain connects TRBV12-3 or TRBV12-4 to TRBJ2-7; D perhaps matches TRBD2 (6 bases). CDR3 length: 15 residues. Trimming stripped 5 bases from V and 0 bases from J, with 14 bases between. The CDR3 DNA reads TGTGCCAGCAGTGAGAGGAGGGGCGGCTCCTACGAGCAGTACTTC. Its protein is CASSERRGGSYEQYF.

This clonotype has ten or more counts. The V call is TRBV6-2 or TRBV6-3, the J call TRBJ2-5, with TRBD2 identical over 10 bases. The CDR3 covers 14 residues. V trimming: 1 base; J trimming: 4 bases; junction bases outside the gene matches: 0. Germline assignment: CDR1 MNHEY and CDR2 SVGEGT. The CDR3 DNA follows: TGTGCCAGCAGTTACTGGACTAGCGGAGAGACCCAGTACTTC. It codes for CASSYWTSGETQYF.

This clonotype has at least ten counts. The gene calls are TRBV7-9 and TRBJ2-2, with D unclear. This CDR3 region has 10 residues. The V end lost 9 bases, the J end lost 6 bases, and 5 bases lay between the germline ends. Germline assignment: CDR1 SEHNR and CDR2 FQNEAQ (reference sequence). The CDR3 spells CASLPGELFF. CDR3 in DNA: TGTGCCAGTCTGCCCGGGGAGCTGTTTTTT. Full variable domain (missing parts from reference TRBV7-9 and TRBJ2-2): DTGVSQNPRHKITKRGQNVTFRCDPISEHNRLYWYRQTLGQGPEFLTYFQNEAQLEKSRLLSDRFSAERPKGSFSTLEIQRTEQGDSAMYLCASLPGELFFGEGSRLTVL.

This clonotype was detected a few times. Here the CDR3 reads CASSPEGGAGSNQPQHF. The CDR3, as DNA: TGTGCCAGCTCACCGGAGGGGGGGGCCGGGAGCAATCAGCCCCAGCATTTT. The chain joins TRBV18 to TRBJ1-5, with D maybe TRBD1 (6 bases). Germline V lookup: CDR1 KGHSH, CDR2 LQKENI. CDR3 size: 17 residues. With 3 bases removed from V and 1 base from J, the gap between germline ends came to 16 bases.

Many counts were recorded for this clonotype. This rearrangement joins TRBV20-1 to TRBJ1-5; D is possibly TRBD1 (6 bases). Trimming pared 0 bases from V and 5 bases from J, leaving 8 bases between. Germline V gene lookup returns CDR1 DFQATT and CDR2 SNEGSKA (reference sequence). The CDR3 is 13 residues long. Here the CDR3 reads CSARETGDQPQHF. DNA for the CDR3: TGCAGTGCTAGAGAGACAGGTGATCAGCCCCAGCATTTT.

This clonotype has just a few counts. The chain combines TRBV11-2 with TRBJ2-7, with a weak D call TRBD2 (5 bases). CDR1 and CDR2 from the germline V gene are SGHAT and FQNNGV. CDR3 length: 17 amino acids. The ends were cut back, 4 bases at V and 1 base at J, with 20 bases in the middle. The CDR3 bases are TGTGCCAGCAGCTCAACTTTCGGTCGGGGAGAGTCCTACGAGCAGTACTTC. As protein: CASSSTFGRGESYEQYF.

This clonotype was seen ten or more times. The V call is TRBV5-1, the J call TRBJ2-7; 10 nucleotides match TRBD2. After removal of 4 bases from V and 4 bases from J, the junction contained 8 bases not matched to a gene. The CDR3 consists of 15 residues. CDR1 SGHRS and CDR2 YFSETQ come from the germline V gene. The CDR3 protein is CASSPLAGGKYEQYF. In nucleotides, the CDR3 is TGCGCCAGCAGCCCTTTAGCGGGAGGAAAGTACGAGCAGTACTTC.

This clonotype was seen repeatedly, ten times or more. This sequence joins TRBV6-1 and TRBJ1-3; unclear D gene. The germline V and J ends were trimmed by 6 bases and 7 bases, with 19 bases remaining between them. There are 15 residues in the CDR3. Germline CDR1 and CDR2: MNHNS and SASEGT. CDR3 DNA: TGTGCCAGCAGCCCCGGACGGTCCTTCGGGAACACCATATATTTT. This sequence encodes CASSPGRSFGNTIYF.

Note on this clonotype: One end of the junction does not line up with germline, which may come from a read error. The chain uses TRBV18 and TRBJ1-1; D may be TRBD1 (6 bases). CDR1 and CDR2 from the germline V gene are KGHSH and LQKENI. The CDR3 spans 12 residues. The CDR3 protein is CVSSLQGTEAFF. The DNA of the CDR3 is TGTGTCAGCTCACTACAGGGTACTGAAGCTTTCTTT.